Sequencing of this TCR beta chain was carried out in a study of T-cell memory formation after mild COVID-19. Study overall: For the most part, TCR clusters were specific to one donor.

This CDR3 is 17 amino acids long. Germline V gene lookup returns CDR1 SEHNR and CDR2 FQNEAQ (reference sequence). The V gene end was trimmed by 5 bases and the J gene end by 6 bases; junction bases not matched to a gene: 16. Whole-study results and caveats: Prior to infection, memory already included some responding clones, suggesting cross-reactive memory joined. Researchers report contracting CD4+ clones mostly in CM and EM, with CD8+ clones in EMRA. Contracting clones, day 15 to 85, had balanced CD4/CD8, and later expanders favored CD4+.

TCRdb reprocessed the 5' RACE reads with MiXCR, giving one entry per CDR3 protein. The data hold about 210,000 distinct CDR3 sequences, with 27% observed a single time. Comments on this clonotype: The antigen is undetermined.

The sequence was collected from an adult woman who had mild COVID-19 (a few samples of this study predate the infection). Cell type and time point are not known. The material sequenced was PBMCs or a T cell subset sorted from them (not recorded which). The rearrangement uses TRBV7-9 and TRBJ2-1, with 7 nucleotides matching TRBD2. The CDR3 bases are TGTGCCAGCAGCGCCTACCGTACGGCGGGAGATCTCAATGAGCAGTTCTTC. It specifies CASSAYRTAGDLNEQFF.